This TCR beta chain stems from a study of OX40 agonist ivuxolimab in advanced cancers. Clones were sequenced by immunoSEQ multiplex PCR, and TCRdb holds only the in-frame ones, with some missing. The repertoire consists of 40,000 to 60,000 clones, with about four fifths occurring once and the leading ten covering 1.5% to 2%. This CDR3 is 12 amino acids long. Deletions cut 3 bases from V and 4 bases from J, with 8 bases between. Germline CDR1 is GTSNPN and CDR2 is SVGIG (reference sequence). This clonotype was sampled from an adult with an advanced solid tumor such as melanoma, head and neck, liver or kidney cancer. The genes are TRBV30 and TRBJ2-3; no firm D call. The material sequenced was CD4+ or CD8+ T cells sorted from blood, taken in a trial of the OX40 agonist ivuxolimab. The CDR3 sequence is CAWSPNADTQYF. CDR3 coding DNA: TGTGCCTGGAGCCCCAATGCAGATACGCAGTATTTT.